What follows are 23 T cell receptor beta chains derived from one specimen sequenced in a study of glioma-infiltrating T cells. The iRepertoire nested amplicon-rescue multiplex PCR amplified TCR alpha and beta CDR3s from RNA. From the multiplex PCR reads, TCRdb called clonotypes with MiXCR, one entry per CDR3 protein. This repertoire shows about 140,000 distinct CDR3 sequences, approximately 39% found once; its top ten account for about a fifth. The specimen sequenced was glioma tissue, nonneoplastic brain tissue, or PBMCs (not recorded which). These receptors all come from a human donor with low-grade glioma or glioblastoma, undergoing nonglioma brain surgery, or in good health (not recorded which).

The rearrangement links TRBV6-5 to TRBJ1-1, with no clear D. Per the germline V gene, CDR1 is MNHEY and CDR2 is SVGAGI. The CDR3 length is 13 residues. Trimming removed 7 bases from V and 1 base from J, with 10 bases in between. CDR3 region: CASMARGNTEAFF. The DNA of the CDR3 is TGTGCCAGCATGGCCCGGGGGAACACTGAAGCTTTCTTT.

The chain employs TRBV4-1 and TRBJ1-1; D perhaps matches TRBD1 (5 bases). Trimming took off 6 bases at V and 8 bases at J, with 10 bases between the two ends. This CDR3 is built from 11 residues. CDR1 is MGHRA and CDR2 is YSYEKL in the germline V gene. DNA for the CDR3: TGCGCCAGCAGGACAGCTGACGAAGCTTTCTTT. Protein sequence: CASRTADEAFF.

For this clonotype: A much larger clone sits a single nucleotide away, making a read error possible. The gene calls are TRBV6-9 and TRBJ1-6; the D is unclear. This CDR3 is built from 15 residues. Germline CDR1 MNHGY, CDR2 SVAAGI. The chain's CDR3 is CAISLSGHPNSPLHF. The CDR3, as DNA: TGTGCCATCAGTTTATCGGGCCACCCTAATTCACCCCTCCACTTT.

DNA for the CDR3: TGTGCCAGCGGGCAGGCCCGAGGCTACACCTTC. Its protein is CASGQARGYTF. The genes are TRBV6-2 or TRBV6-3 and TRBJ1-2; the D is unclear. In germline, CDR1 is MNHEY, CDR2 SVGEGT. V was clipped by 8 bases and J by 8 bases, with 12 bases between them. The CDR3 runs 11 residues.

V and J are TRBV7-9 and TRBJ2-1; 7 bases line up with TRBD2. The germline gives CDR1 SEHNR, CDR2 FQNEAQ (reference sequence). Germline trimming cut 5 bases from V and 9 bases from J; bases unmatched to any gene: 10. The CDR3 loop spans 14 amino acids. The CDR3 region is CASSQQRDMVEQFF. The CDR3 DNA sequence: TGTGCCAGCAGCCAACAGCGGGATATGGTTGAGCAGTTCTTC.

The rearrangement joins TRBV11-1 to TRBJ2-1; D remains unclear. Looked up from germline, CDR1 is SGHAT and CDR2 is FQDESV (reference sequence). The CDR3 is 13 amino acids. V lost 4 bases and J lost 10, with 14 bases in between. CDR3 sequence reads: CASSSSSGGEQFF. The CDR3 bases are TGTGCCAGCAGCTCTTCGAGTGGTGGCGAGCAGTTCTTC.

This clonotype was counted at least ten times. The junction departs from the called germline gene at one end, perhaps through a read error. The rearrangement links TRBV4-1 to TRBJ2-1; D gene ambiguous. The CDR3 has 16 residues. Germline CDR1 reads MGHRA; CDR2 reads YSYEKL. DNA for the CDR3: TGCGCCAGCAGCCAAGATAGAACTCACTCCTACAGTGAGCAGTTCTTC. Translating gives CASSQDRTHSYSEQFF.

At least ten counts were recorded for this clonotype. The genes are TRBV6-2 or TRBV6-3 and TRBJ1-1; D gene uncertain. CDR1 and CDR2 (germline): MNHEY, SVGEGT. The CDR3 spans 14 residues. Deletions cut 3 bases from V and 0 bases from J, with 8 bases between. CDR3 sequence reads: CASSYREVNTEAFF. The CDR3 DNA reads as TGTGCCAGCAGTTATCGGGAGGTGAACACTGAAGCTTTCTTT.

In the case of this clonotype: This sequence may be a read error, since a much larger clone differs from it by one base. The chain is built from TRBV6-2 or TRBV6-3 and TRBJ1-1, with 7 positions matching TRBD1. Germline V gives CDR1 MNHEY, CDR2 SVGEGT. The CDR3 extends over 14 amino acids. The CDR3 DNA reads as TGTGCCAGCAGTGACGGGACAGTTAACACTGAAGCTCTCTTT. This sequence encodes CASSDGTVNTEALF.

This clonotype appeared a few times. The chain couples TRBV29-1 to TRBJ2-3; D may be TRBD2 (6 bases). With 3 bases removed from V and 6 bases from J, the gap between germline ends came to 13 bases. Germline lookup yields CDR1 SQVTM and CDR2 ANQGSEA. This CDR3 spans 13 amino acids. The CDR3 protein is CSVEGGISDTQYF. The CDR3, as DNA: TGCAGCGTTGAGGGGGGAATATCGGATACGCAGTATTTT.

CDR3 nucleotides: TGTGCCAGCATTGAGTCCAGGCCCCTGGGCACCGGGGAGCTGTTTTTT. This sequence encodes CASIESRPLGTGELFF. The chain combines TRBV6-2 or TRBV6-3 with TRBJ2-2; no clear D. The V end was cut by 7 bases, the J end by 4 bases, with 19 bases between. Germline loops: CDR1 MNHEY, CDR2 SVGEGT. CDR3 size: 16 residues.

The sample holds a few counts of this clonotype. The chain employs TRBV7-7 and TRBJ2-1; D is ambiguous. Germline V gene sequence: CDR1 SSHAT, CDR2 FNYEAQ (reference sequence). Trimming removed 5 bases at V and 1 base at J, with 15 bases between. CDR3 length: 16 amino acids. The CDR3 loop is CASSRRSRPSYNEQFF. DNA for the CDR3: TGTGCCAGCAGCCGAAGGTCCAGGCCATCCTACAATGAGCAGTTCTTC.

The V and J genes are TRBV20-1 and TRBJ1-1; TRBD1 matches 7 bases. In germline, CDR1 is DFQATT, CDR2 SNEGSKA (reference sequence). The junction had 13 bases not matched to a gene; V was cut back by 1 base and J by 11 bases. The CDR3 contains 14 residues. The CDR3 reads CSARVERGRIMAFF. CDR3 nucleotide sequence: TGCAGTGCTAGAGTGGAAAGGGGGCGAATCATGGCTTTCTTT.

The table lists this clonotype with many counts. The chain uses TRBV20-1 and TRBJ2-5; D unclear. Germline V gene sequence: CDR1 DFQATT, CDR2 SNEGSKA (reference sequence). Deletions cut 6 bases from V and 1 base from J, with 6 bases between. This CDR3 comprises 11 residues. The CDR3 nucleotides are TGCAGTGCGGAACTCCAAGAGACCCAGTACTTC. It is translated as CSAELQETQYF.

V is TRBV7-9 and J is TRBJ2-3; 13 positions match TRBD2. The J segment lost 1 base and the V segment lost 5 bases, leaving 3 bases of the junction unmatched. The CDR3 covers 16 residues. Germline-derived CDR1 and CDR2 are SEHNR and FQNEAQ (reference sequence). The CDR3 loop is CASSTGLAGGTDTQYF. CDR3 bases: TGTGCCAGCAGCACCGGACTAGCGGGGGGCACAGATACGCAGTATTTT.

The rearrangement joins TRBV6-6 to TRBJ2-7; 7 bases are shared with TRBD2. The CDR3 sequence is 13 residues long. CDR1 and CDR2 (germline): MNHNY, SVGAGI (reference sequence). V dropped 2 bases and J dropped 5; count of bases not matched to a gene: 3. As DNA, the CDR3 is TGTGCCAGCAGTTACCAGCGGGACCACGAGCAGTACTTC. Its protein product is CASSYQRDHEQYF.

The chain recombines TRBV10-3 with TRBJ2-5; possibly TRBD1 for D (6 bases). CDR3 size: 15 residues. The germline V gene has CDR1 ENHRY and CDR2 SYGVKD. With 0 bases removed from V and 6 bases from J, the gap between germline ends came to 14 bases. The CDR3 region has the DNA TGTGCCATCAGTGAGTCGCAGGGGTTATCGAAGACCCAGTACTTC. This sequence encodes CAISESQGLSKTQYF.

This chain connects TRBV7-2 to TRBJ2-7; D gene unclear. CDR1 is SGHTA, CDR2 FQGNSA, per germline. Deletions cut 7 bases from V and 3 bases from J, with 13 bases between. This CDR3 has 13 amino acids. In DNA form, the CDR3 reads TGTGCCAGCACCTACAACCTTTACTACGAGCAGTACTTC. Translated: CASTYNLYYEQYF.

This clonotype was seen only once. This chain connects TRBV7-2 to TRBJ1-1; D is uncertain. CDR3 length: 12 amino acids. Trimming took off 6 bases at V and 6 bases at J, with 11 bases between the two ends. The germline V gene encodes CDR1 SGHTA and CDR2 FQGNSA. The CDR3 reads CASRLGMSEAFF. The DNA for the CDR3 is TGTGCCAGCAGGTTGGGGATGTCTGAAGCTTTCTTT.

This clonotype came up many times. The chain links TRBV20-1 to TRBJ1-2, with TRBD1 matching 9 bases. CDR3 size: 15 residues. Trimming took 2 bases from V and 1 from J; bases not matched to a gene: 5. Per germline, CDR1 DFQATT and CDR2 SNEGSKA (reference sequence). CDR3 in DNA: TGCAGTGCTAGAAGGACAGGGGATTTTAACTATGGCTACACCTTC. It is translated as CSARRTGDFNYGYTF.

The chain links TRBV28 to TRBJ2-3; 8 bases agree with TRBD2. This CDR3 has 16 amino acids. Germline V CDR1 and CDR2: MDHEN, SYDVKM. V shed 1 base, J shed 3 bases, and the junction held 6 bases outside the gene matches. CDR3: CASSLFSGLVTDTQYF. The CDR3, as DNA: TGTGCCAGCAGTTTATTCTCGGGACTAGTGACAGATACGCAGTATTTT.

J is TRBJ1-6 and V is TRBV6-1; a weak D match, TRBD1 (5 bases). CDR3 length equals 14 residues. Looked up from germline, CDR1 is MNHNS and CDR2 is SASEGT. V lost 8 bases and J 0 bases, leaving 8 bases between the germline ends. CDR3 DNA: TGTGCCAGCGGGGCGGCCTCCTATAATTCACCCCTCCACTTT. Translating it yields CASGAASYNSPLHF.

This clonotype was observed a single time. Given a much more abundant clone one base away, this may be a read error. This sequence joins TRBV27 and TRBJ1-5, with unresolved D. Germline V gene sequence: CDR1 MNHEY, CDR2 SMNVEV (reference sequence). This CDR3 has 15 amino acids. CDR3 region: CASSPTGFSNQTQHF. CDR3 DNA sequence: TGTGCCAGCAGTCCCACCGGGTTTAGCAATCAGACCCAGCATTTT.